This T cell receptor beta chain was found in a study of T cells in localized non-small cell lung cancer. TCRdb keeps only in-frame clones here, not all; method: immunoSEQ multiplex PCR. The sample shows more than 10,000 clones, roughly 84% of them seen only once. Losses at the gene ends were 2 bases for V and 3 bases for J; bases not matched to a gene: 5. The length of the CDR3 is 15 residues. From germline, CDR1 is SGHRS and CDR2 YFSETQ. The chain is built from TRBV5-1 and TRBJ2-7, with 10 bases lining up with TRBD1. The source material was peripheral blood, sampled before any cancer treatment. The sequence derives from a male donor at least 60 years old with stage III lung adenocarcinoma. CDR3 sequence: CASSFDRGPNYEQYF. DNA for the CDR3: TGCGCCAGCAGCTTTGACAGGGGGCCCAACTACGAGCAGTACTTC. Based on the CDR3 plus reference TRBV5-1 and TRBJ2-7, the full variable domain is KAGVTQTPRYLIKTRGQQVTLSCSPISGHRSVSWYQQTPGQGLQFLFEYFSETQRNKGNFPGRFSGRQFSNSRSEMNVSTLELGDSALYLCASSFDRGPNYEQYFGPGTRLTVT.